This T cell receptor beta chain was captured in a study of shared clonotypes between healthy human individuals. Looking at the study overall: Donors, aged 18 to 49, were a couple of women and three men. Study findings and constraints: The study found roughly 5% of naive CD4 clonotypes shared across a few donors.

This clone occurred a few times. The target antigen is unknown. Sequenced by immunoSEQ multiplex PCR; TCRdb stores in-frame clones only, minus some. The profile shows about 300,000 clones, around 74% of them singletons. The TCR sequence derives from a young man in good health. Specimen: memory CD4+ T cells sorted from blood. Subset given: CD45RA-negative fraction.

The CDR3 protein is CASSPGLAGVGRNEQFF. As DNA, the CDR3 is TGTGCCAGCAGTCCGGGACTAGCGGGAGTAGGCCGCAATGAGCAGTTCTTC. V gene TRBV6-4 combines with J gene TRBJ2-1; 14 bases match TRBD2. The V and J ends lost 5 bases and 6 bases, in that order; junction bases with no gene match: 9. This CDR3 spans 17 amino acids. In germline, CDR1 is MRHNA, CDR2 SNTAGT.